Below are 16 T cell receptor beta chains sequenced from a single sample in a study of neurological immune-mediated disorders. MiXCR was run by TCRdb on the 5' RACE reads, yielding one entry per CDR3 protein. Counted here are some 76,000 distinct CDR3 sequences, 3.2% occurring once; the ten biggest clones make up less than 5.5%. Specimen: PBMCs. All receptors come from a woman aged 45-60 years with multiple sclerosis.

This clonotype was recorded many times. The V gene is TRBV10-3, the J gene TRBJ1-2; no clear D. V was pared by 6 bases and J by 3 bases, with 11 bases between. CDR1 and CDR2 (germline): ENHRY, SYGVKD. The CDR3 covers 13 residues. The CDR3: CAIRSPWDYGYTF. The DNA of the CDR3 is TGTGCCATCAGGTCTCCTTGGGACTATGGCTACACCTTC.

The sample holds many counts of this clonotype. The chain uses TRBV6-2 or TRBV6-3 and TRBJ2-7; possibly TRBD1 or TRBD2 for D (6 bases each). CDR1 and CDR2 from the germline V gene are MNHEY and SVGEGT. Deletions cut 2 bases from V and 0 bases from J, with 14 bases between. The CDR3 covers 16 residues. The CDR3 region is CASSYEGGPLSYEQYF. The CDR3 DNA reads TGTGCCAGCAGTTACGAGGGGGGCCCTCTCTCCTACGAGCAGTACTTC.

This clonotype was found many times. V usage is TRBV5-1 and J usage is TRBJ2-1; TRBD2 agrees at 7 bases. The CDR3 is 16 residues long. The junction had 14 bases not matched to a gene; V was cut back by 6 bases and J by 5 bases. Germline lookup yields CDR1 SGHRS and CDR2 YFSETQ. CDR3: CASTPGTSVIDNEQFF. The CDR3 DNA is TGCGCCAGCACACCCGGCACTAGCGTAATAGACAATGAGCAGTTCTTC.

This clonotype was counted ten times or more. The chain is built from TRBV19 and TRBJ2-7, with D possibly being TRBD1 (5 bases). Germline V gene sequence: CDR1 LNHDA, CDR2 SQIVND (reference sequence). CDR3 length: 13 residues. V lost 1 base and J 3 bases, leaving 7 bases between the germline ends. The CDR3 DNA follows: TGTGCCAGTAGTATAGGACAGTTCTACGAGCAGTACTTC. It encodes CASSIGQFYEQYF.

Worth noting for this clonotype: Sequence at one end of the junction differs from germline and may be a read error. The V call is TRBV27, the J call TRBJ1-5, with 10 bases that match TRBD1. CDR1 and CDR2 from the germline V gene are MNHEY and SMNVEV (reference sequence). CDR3 length: 15 residues. This CDR3 is CASSLSGTGDKTQNF. The CDR3, as DNA: TGTGCCAGCAGTTTATCGGGGACAGGGGACAAGACCCAGAATTTT.

Ten or more counts support this clonotype. J is TRBJ1-2 and V is TRBV18; no firm D call. V dropped 8 bases and J dropped 4 bases, with 11 bases sitting between them. The CDR3 consists of 12 residues. Germline values: CDR1 KGHSH, CDR2 LQKENI. The CDR3 sequence is CASTSGSYGYTF. The CDR3 DNA is TGTGCCAGCACTTCAGGATCCTATGGCTACACCTTC.

In this sample, this clonotype turned up many times. V is TRBV7-2 and J is TRBJ2-7, with unresolved D. CDR1 is SGHTA, CDR2 FQGNSA, per germline. V was trimmed by 5 bases and J by 6 bases, leaving 11 bases between them. This CDR3 spans 12 amino acids. Here the CDR3 DNA reads TGTGCCAGCAGCGAAAGTGGTGTCGAGCAGTACTTC. It codes for CASSESGVEQYF. Based on the CDR3 plus reference TRBV7-2 and TRBJ2-7, the full variable domain is GAGVSQSPSNKVTEKGKDVELRCDPISGHTALYWYRQSLGQGLEFLIYFQGNSAPDKSGLPSDRFSAERTGGSVSTLTIQRTQQEDSAVYLCASSESGVEQYFGPGTRLTVT.

This clonotype was counted at least ten times. The rearrangement joins TRBV7-2 to TRBJ2-5; 9 bases line up with TRBD2. The CDR3 consists of 15 residues. Germline V gene sequence: CDR1 SGHTA, CDR2 FQGNSA. V lost 1 base to trimming and J lost 5 bases; unmatched junction nucleotides: 5. CDR3 nucleotides: TGTGCCAGCAGCTTAGTGGGGACTAGCAGGGAGACCCAGTACTTC. This codes for CASSLVGTSRETQYF.

About this clonotype: A read error may explain this, as a much larger clone is one base away. V and J are TRBV5-1 and TRBJ2-5; no clear D. CDR1 and CDR2 (germline): SGHRS, YFSETQ. This CDR3 has 14 residues. CDR3 DNA: TGCTCCAGCAGCTTGGCCGGATTCGAAGAGACCCAGTACTTC. Encoded protein: CSSSLAGFEETQYF.

This clonotype was counted at least ten times. The V and J genes are TRBV7-3 and TRBJ2-5; 10 bases align to TRBD2. V lost 3 bases and J lost 11; bases outside the gene matches: 9. The CDR3 is made up of 14 amino acids. CDR1 and CDR2 (germline): SGHTA, FQGTGA. The CDR3 sequence is CASSFSGRAGEQYF. The CDR3 DNA reads as TGTGCCAGCAGCTTCAGCGGGAGGGCCGGGGAGCAGTACTTC.

This clonotype has a count of ten or more. The V and J genes are TRBV2 and TRBJ2-7; D perhaps matches TRBD1 (7 bases). CDR1 SNHLY and CDR2 FYNNEI come from the germline V gene. V was shortened by 10 bases and J by 4 bases, with 26 bases between the two germline ends. This CDR3 region has 16 residues. CDR3 nucleotide sequence: TGTGCCACCTCGTGGGGGAGGACAGGAAACGGGTACGAGCAGTACGTC. Protein: CATSWGRTGNGYEQYV.

This clonotype has at least ten counts. The chain joins TRBV25-1 to TRBJ2-7, with 7 bases lining up with TRBD2. This CDR3 contains 11 residues. Germline CDR1 reads MGHDK; CDR2 reads SYGVNS. Trimming took 6 bases from V and 7 from J; bases not matched to a gene: 3. This CDR3 reads CASRASGEQYF. CDR3 sequence (DNA): TGTGCCAGCAGGGCTAGCGGAGAGCAGTACTTC.

This clonotype was detected ten times or more. The chain employs TRBV29-1 and TRBJ2-7, with 9 bases matching TRBD1. V lost 6 bases to trimming and J lost 8 bases; unmatched junction nucleotides: 14. CDR3 length: 14 residues. The germline gives CDR1 SQVTM, CDR2 ANQGSEA. CDR3 amino acids: CSVAQVGTGFQQYF. The CDR3 nucleotides read TGCAGCGTGGCCCAGGTGGGGACAGGGTTCCAGCAGTACTTC.

This clonotype was seen many times. The V gene is TRBV7-2, the J gene TRBJ2-4, with D possibly matching TRBD2 (5 bases). This CDR3 is 13 amino acids long. Trimming pared 8 bases from V and 2 bases from J, leaving 10 bases between. Germline V gene sequence: CDR1 SGHTA, CDR2 FQGNSA. This CDR3 reads CASGPGTKNIQYF. Written as DNA, the CDR3 is TGTGCCAGCGGCCCCGGGACCAAAAACATTCAGTACTTC.

The table lists this clonotype with many counts. The rearrangement uses TRBV20-1 and TRBJ1-5, with unresolved D. V shed 0 bases and J shed 2 bases, with 14 bases lying between them. The germline V gene has CDR1 DFQATT and CDR2 SNEGSKA (reference sequence). The length of the CDR3 is 16 residues. The CDR3 region is CSARDRRRVRNQPQHF. The DNA for the CDR3 is TGCAGTGCTAGAGATCGGAGGAGGGTACGCAATCAGCCCCAGCATTTT.

This clonotype was counted at least ten times. The genes are TRBV20-1 and TRBJ2-7, with 9 bases aligning to TRBD2. Trimming at V came to 0 bases and at J to 9 bases, leaving 12 bases not matched to a gene. The germline V gene encodes CDR1 DFQATT and CDR2 SNEGSKA (reference sequence). This CDR3 region has 15 residues. In nucleotides, the CDR3 is TGCAGTGCTAGAGATAAGACTAGCGGACGAGCCGGGCAGTACTTC. Translating gives CSARDKTSGRAGQYF.